This T cell receptor beta chain derives from a study of shared clonotypes between healthy human individuals. The table came from immunoSEQ multiplex PCR; TCRdb's copy has only in-frame clones and leaves some out. The sample shows more than 600,000 clones, 90% to 95% of them seen only once. The naive CD8 fraction comprised CD45RO-negative cells positively selected for CCR7 and excluded terminally differentiated effector memory CD45RA+ cells. This TCR was recovered from a man aged 25-45 years in good health. The specimen sequenced was naive CD8+ T cells sorted from blood.

CDR3 amino acids: CASSPGVHTEAFF. The CDR3 bases are TGTGCCAGCAGCCCGGGGGTGCACACTGAAGCTTTCTTT. The V gene is TRBV11-2, the J gene TRBJ1-1; a weak D match, TRBD1 (5 bases). V shed 5 bases and J shed 3 bases, with 10 bases lying between them. Germline CDR1 is SGHAT and CDR2 is FQNNGV. The CDR3 is 13 residues long.